What follows are 19 T cell receptor beta chains derived from one specimen sequenced in a study of blood T cells in healthy people across ages. Combining a sample-barcoded 5' primer with a J-beta primer mix, a second PCR ran for roughly 6 to 12 cycles. TCRdb re-called the 5' RACE reads through MiXCR, storing one row per CDR3 protein. The sample consists of 630,000 or so distinct CDR3 sequences, about 30% of them appearing once. The sample comprised blood. The source of these receptors is a woman older than 75 in good health.

This clonotype appeared many times. The rearrangement joins TRBV7-8 to TRBJ2-7; 7 bases are a match to TRBD1. The CDR3 runs to 13 residues. Looked up from germline, CDR1 is SGHVS and CDR2 is FQNEAQ. V lost 3 bases and J lost 6; bases outside the gene matches: 5. As DNA, the CDR3 is TGTGCCAGCAGCTTTTTCCGGGACAGCGAGCAGTACTTC. Translated, it gives CASSFFRDSEQYF.

This CDR3 is CASSQWTSGSYEQYF. The CDR3 DNA reads TGTGCCAGCAGTCAGTGGACTAGCGGGAGCTACGAGCAGTACTTC. J is TRBJ2-7 and V is TRBV12-3 or TRBV12-4; 13 bases are shared with TRBD2. Losses at the gene ends were 5 bases for V and 3 bases for J; bases not matched to a gene: 4. The CDR3 spans 15 residues.

The chain uses TRBV4-3 and TRBJ2-2, with D possibly matching TRBD1 (6 bases). Germline loops: CDR1 LGHNA, CDR2 YSLEER. This CDR3 is built from 14 residues. The V and J ends lost 4 bases and 3 bases respectively, with 9 bases between them. CDR3 coding DNA: TGCGCCAGCAGCCTTAACAGGGACACCGGGGAGCTGTTTTTT. Residues: CASSLNRDTGELFF.

The chain employs TRBV7-3 and TRBJ2-2; the D is unclear. The germline V gene has CDR1 SGHTA and CDR2 FQGTGA. Trimming took off 5 bases at V and 4 bases at J, with 14 bases between the two ends. The CDR3 covers 15 residues. The CDR3 loop reads CASSLNTERTGELFF. DNA for the CDR3: TGTGCCAGCAGCCTCAATACCGAACGCACCGGGGAGCTGTTTTTT.

As to this clonotype: This could be a read error, since a much larger clone is one nucleotide away. CDR3: CTTSAQTGTSGGGTQYF. In DNA, the CDR3 is TGTACCACCAGTGCCCAAACCGGGACTAGCGGGGGCGGGACCCAGTACTTC. The genes are TRBV24-1 and TRBJ2-5, with TRBD2 identical over 14 bases. This CDR3 has 17 amino acids. Germline V lookup: CDR1 KGHDR, CDR2 SFDVKD.

This clonotype has at least ten counts. This chain joins TRBV7-2 and TRBJ1-1; no firm D call. The length of the CDR3 is 15 residues. The V gene's germline CDR1 is SGHTA and CDR2 FQGNSA. Trimming took off 6 bases at V and 5 bases at J, with 19 bases between the two ends. The CDR3 loop reads CASSKKTSQVTEAFF. In nucleotides, the CDR3 is TGTGCCAGCAGTAAAAAAACCTCCCAAGTAACTGAAGCTTTCTTT.

The CDR3 is CASSLGGQIPNYGYTF. CDR3 in DNA: TGCGCCAGCAGTCTTGGGGGACAGATTCCTAACTATGGCTACACCTTC. V and J are TRBV23-1 and TRBJ1-2; TRBD1 matches 7 bases. TRBV23-1 carries the ORF label, with uncertain function. The CDR3 runs to 16 residues. V lost 4 bases and J lost 0; bases outside the gene matches: 8.

This clonotype was seen at least ten times. The rearrangement joins TRBV12-3 or TRBV12-4 to TRBJ2-1; 8 bases agree with TRBD2. The ends lost 6 bases at V and 4 bases at J; junction bases unmatched: 8. There are 15 residues in the CDR3. The CDR3, as DNA: TGTGCCAGCAGCCCCACCGGGGGGGGTTACAATGAGCAGTTCTTC. It translates to CASSPTGGGYNEQFF.

This clonotype was recorded many times. The chain is built from TRBV3-1 and TRBJ1-4; 11 bases are shared with TRBD1. V gave up 4 bases and J gave up 12 bases; unmatched junction bases: 10. The CDR3 consists of 15 residues. Germline V lookup: CDR1 LGHDT, CDR2 YNNKEL (reference sequence). CDR3 DNA sequence: TGTGCCAGCAGCCCCCTGGGACAGGGGGTTAGGGAACTGTTTTTT. Encoded protein: CASSPLGQGVRELFF.

This clonotype was counted only a few times. V is TRBV30 and J is TRBJ1-2, with D possibly being TRBD1 (6 bases). Germline V gene sequence: CDR1 GTSNPN, CDR2 SVGIG (reference sequence). V was cut by 3 bases and J by 8 bases, with 10 bases left in between. The CDR3 loop spans 11 amino acids. The CDR3 coding sequence is TGTGCCTGGAGGGACAGCCTCGGCTACACCTTC. As protein: CAWRDSLGYTF. Looking up the rest from reference TRBV30 and TRBJ1-2 gives the full variable domain: SQTIHQWPATLVQPVGSPLSLECTVEGTSNPNLYWYRQAAGRGLQLLFYSVGIGQISSEVPQNLSASRPQDRQFILSSKKLLLSDSGFYLCAWRDSLGYTFGSGTRLTVV.

This clonotype was observed many times. The chain couples TRBV27 to TRBJ1-1, with 7 bases fitting TRBD1. The CDR3 extends over 14 amino acids. From germline, CDR1 is MNHEY and CDR2 SMNVEV (reference sequence). V lost 5 bases to trimming and J lost 3 bases; unmatched junction nucleotides: 6. CDR3 bases: TGTGCCAGCAGTACACAGGGGTATGACACTGAAGCTTTCTTT. It translates to CASSTQGYDTEAFF.

This clonotype was counted at least ten times. V gene TRBV10-1 combines with J gene TRBJ2-7; 10 nucleotides match TRBD1. This CDR3 spans 13 amino acids. Per the germline V gene, CDR1 is WNHNN and CDR2 is SYGVQD (reference sequence). The ends lost 10 bases at V and 7 bases at J; junction bases unmatched: 10. CDR3 loop: CATTGGAGREQYF. Written as DNA, the CDR3 is TGCGCCACGACAGGGGGCGCTGGCAGGGAGCAGTACTTC.

This clonotype was observed many times. This chain's CDR3 is CAISDGSGGAGDTQYF. The CDR3 coding sequence is TGTGCCATCAGTGATGGTAGCGGGGGGGCAGGGGATACGCAGTATTTT. The chain employs TRBV10-3 and TRBJ2-3; 11 bases agree with TRBD2. This CDR3 contains 16 residues. The germline V gene has CDR1 ENHRY and CDR2 SYGVKD. With V trimmed by 3 bases and J by 6 bases, 8 bases remained unmatched.

This chain uses TRBV5-1 with TRBJ2-5, with D perhaps TRBD1 (8 bases). CDR1 is SGHRS and CDR2 is YFSETQ in the germline V gene. This CDR3 region has 16 residues. Deletions cut 5 bases from V and 5 bases from J, with 22 bases between. The DNA for the CDR3 is TGCGCCAGCAGAAGTGCAGGGGGCGGGGGCCGGGAGACCCAGTACTTC. Protein product: CASRSAGGGGRETQYF.

This clonotype has ten or more counts. The chain is built from TRBV27 and TRBJ2-7; D tentatively reads TRBD1 or TRBD2 (6 bases each). The CDR3 has 15 residues. Trimming took off 5 bases at V and 3 bases at J, with 17 bases between the two ends. The germline CDR1 and CDR2 sequences are MNHEY and SMNVEV (reference sequence). Here the CDR3 DNA reads TGTGCCAGCAGTGACGGGGGCCTTCCTTTCTACGAGCAGTACTTC. Its translation is CASSDGGLPFYEQYF.

To note about this clonotype: A much larger clone differs by one base, so this may be a read error. The genes are TRBV28 and TRBJ1-2, with D unclear. There are 13 residues in the CDR3. Germline V CDR1 and CDR2: MDHEN, SYDVKM. Here the CDR3 reads CAGSSAESYGYTF. The CDR3 DNA reads TGTGCCGGCAGTTCGGCGGAAAGCTATGGCTACACCTTC.

This clonotype was observed at least ten times. The rearrangement links TRBV5-1 to TRBJ1-1, with 7 bases lining up with TRBD1. CDR3 size: 14 residues. Trimming at V came to 5 bases and at J to 1 base, leaving 5 bases not matched to a gene. Germline loops: CDR1 SGHRS, CDR2 YFSETQ. The CDR3 region is CASRKGASNTEAFF. DNA for the CDR3: TGCGCCAGCAGAAAGGGGGCCTCGAACACTGAAGCTTTCTTT.

This clonotype was recorded many times. This sequence joins TRBV6-1 and TRBJ2-5; D remains unclear. CDR1 and CDR2 (germline): MNHNS, SASEGT. The CDR3 is made up of 12 amino acids. Trimming shortened V by 1 base and J by 6 bases, and 6 bases separated the two germline ends. The CDR3 here is CASSEGGKTQYF. DNA of the CDR3: TGTGCCAGCAGTGAAGGGGGAAAGACCCAGTACTTC.

On this clonotype: A read error is possible here, since a much larger clone lies one base away. The gene calls are TRBV11-2 and TRBJ2-7, with 8 bases lining up with TRBD2. CDR1 SGHAT and CDR2 FQNNGV come from the germline V gene. The V segment lost 4 bases and the J segment 6 bases; nucleotides outside the gene matches: 8. This CDR3 spans 14 amino acids. The CDR3 DNA sequence: TGTGCCAGCAGCTCCGGGACTAGAAGTGGCGAGCAGTACTTC. This encodes CASSSGTRSGEQYF.